What follows describes a single T cell receptor beta chain. The sample comes from a study of technical replicates of blood from a few donors. Clones were sequenced by immunoSEQ multiplex PCR, and TCRdb holds only the in-frame ones, with some missing. This repertoire shows 45,000 to 60,000 clones, 80% to 95% found once; its top ten account for 3.9%. Germline CDR1 and CDR2: MNHNS and SASEGT. This CDR3 is built from 15 residues. The V and J ends lost 6 bases and 3 bases, in that order; junction bases with no gene match: 6. The sequencing sample was made of PBMCs. The source of this sequence is a human donor in good health. Some clones in this sample may be carry-over from other donors' samples. The chain is built from TRBV6-1 and TRBJ2-5; 11 bases align to TRBD2. CDR3 bases: TGTGCCAGCAGGATTACTAGCGGGAGAGAAGAGACCCAGTACTTC. The encoded protein is CASRITSGREETQYF.